The 21 T cell receptor beta chains in this list originate from one sample, sequenced in a study of T cells in Graves' hyperthyroidism and ophthalmopathy. RNA transcripts were the template for amplifying TCR beta CDR3 regions. Initially, a first-round RT-PCR of the TCR CDR3 employed the HTBI primer set. TCRdb reprocessed the multiplex PCR reads via MiXCR and lists one record per CDR3 protein. The sample consists of a few hundred thousand distinct CDR3 sequences, around a sixth of them appearing once. Sequencing input: blood. All receptors derive from a woman in her 30s with Graves' hyperthyroidism.

This clonotype was seen repeatedly, ten times or more. The rearrangement joins TRBV11-2 to TRBJ2-3; 9 nucleotides match TRBD2. The V segment lost 5 bases and the J segment 3 bases; nucleotides outside the gene matches: 6. There are 15 residues in the CDR3. From germline, CDR1 is SGHAT and CDR2 FQNNGV. This chain's CDR3 is CASSPRSGRTDTQYF. The CDR3 region has the DNA TGTGCCAGCAGCCCGAGAAGCGGGAGGACAGATACGCAGTATTTT.

This clonotype was recorded many times. CDR3 protein: CASSEAALAAYDEQYF. CDR3 DNA sequence: TGTGCCAGCAGTGAAGCTGCACTAGCGGCCTATGACGAGCAGTACTTC. The rearrangement joins TRBV2 to TRBJ2-7, with 8 positions matching TRBD2. Germline V gene sequence: CDR1 SNHLY, CDR2 FYNNEI. CDR3 length: 16 amino acids. V was pared by 0 bases and J by 5 bases, with 9 bases of the junction left unmatched.

This clonotype was observed at least ten times. The chain recombines TRBV5-1 with TRBJ1-2; 7 bases fit TRBD1. V trimming: 0 bases; J trimming: 7 bases; junction bases outside the gene matches: 6. The germline V gene has CDR1 SGHRS and CDR2 YFSETQ. The CDR3 runs 14 residues. CDR3 in DNA: TGCGCCAGCAGCTTGGTATTGGAGGGGGCTGGCTACACCTTC. Its protein product is CASSLVLEGAGYTF.

This clonotype was detected many times. J is TRBJ2-5 and V is TRBV3-1, with 9 bases fitting TRBD1. Germline V gene sequence: CDR1 LGHDT, CDR2 YNNKEL (reference sequence). The CDR3 is made up of 17 amino acids. V dropped 2 bases and J dropped 5; count of bases not matched to a gene: 12. As DNA, the CDR3 is TGTGCCAGCAGCCAAAGGCGAACAGGGGGCGCGGGGGAGACCCAGTACTTC. Its protein product is CASSQRRTGGAGETQYF.

This clonotype was found many times. V and J are TRBV7-9 and TRBJ2-1; 14 bases match TRBD2. With V trimmed by 3 bases and J by 9 bases, 7 bases remained unmatched. Germline CDR1 and CDR2: SEHNR and FQNEAQ (reference sequence). The CDR3 totals 16 residues. The CDR3 region has the DNA TGTGCCAGCAGCTTGGCCGGGACTAGCGGGAGCATTGAGCAGTTCTTC. Protein: CASSLAGTSGSIEQFF.

The chain is built from TRBV7-2 and TRBJ1-1, with 11 bases identical to TRBD1. The germline gives CDR1 SGHTA, CDR2 FQGNSA. The V gene end was trimmed by 3 bases and the J gene end by 4 bases; junction bases not matched to a gene: 4. The length of the CDR3 is 15 residues. CDR3 in DNA: TGTGCCAGCAGCTTTTCCGGGACAGGGGGCACTGAAGCTTTCTTT. Its protein is CASSFSGTGGTEAFF. The whole variable domain, remainder taken from reference TRBV7-2 and TRBJ1-1, is GAGVSQSPSNKVTEKGKDVELRCDPISGHTALYWYRQSLGQGLEFLIYFQGNSAPDKSGLPSDRFSAERTGGSVSTLTIQRTQQEDSAVYLCASSFSGTGGTEAFFGQGTRLTVV.

This clonotype has a count of ten or more. The genes are TRBV7-2 and TRBJ2-7; either TRBD1 or TRBD2 may supply D (7 bases each). Trimming pared 4 bases from V and 6 bases from J, leaving 16 bases between. Germline V lookup: CDR1 SGHTA, CDR2 FQGNSA. The CDR3 loop spans 14 amino acids. The CDR3 spells CASSWGGDRGEQYF. DNA for the CDR3: TGTGCCAGCAGCTGGGGGGGGGACAGAGGCGAGCAGTACTTC. The full variable domain, in which reference TRBV7-2 and TRBJ2-7 provide the parts outside the CDR3, is GAGVSQSPSNKVTEKGKDVELRCDPISGHTALYWYRQSLGQGLEFLIYFQGNSAPDKSGLPSDRFSAERTGGSVSTLTIQRTQQEDSAVYLCASSWGGDRGEQYFGPGTRLTVT.

There are many counts of this clonotype. The chain couples TRBV20-1 to TRBJ2-1, with D possibly TRBD2 on 5 matching bases. V lost 1 base to trimming and J lost 8 bases, with 9 bases between them. Germline loops: CDR1 DFQATT, CDR2 SNEGSKA (reference sequence). The CDR3 totals 12 residues. Written as DNA, the CDR3 is TGCAGTGCTAGAGTCGCGGGCGATGAGCAGTTCTTC. Translated: CSARVAGDEQFF.

This clonotype was seen a few times. This chain links TRBV19 with TRBJ2-7, with 10 bases fitting TRBD2. The CDR3 has 15 amino acids. The germline gives CDR1 LNHDA, CDR2 SQIVND (reference sequence). The ends lost 3 bases at V and 6 bases at J; junction bases unmatched: 8. The CDR3, as DNA: TGTGCCAGTAGTATTGAGCGGGAGGGCCGCCCCGAGCAGTACTTC. This gives the protein CASSIEREGRPEQYF.

This clonotype showed up many times. This chain joins TRBV30 and TRBJ1-5, with 9 bases matching TRBD1. The V gene end was trimmed by 2 bases and the J gene end by 4 bases; junction bases not matched to a gene: 3. The CDR3 is made up of 14 amino acids. The V gene's germline CDR1 is GTSNPN and CDR2 SVGIG (reference sequence). The CDR3 region has the DNA TGTGCCTGGAGTACAGGGACAGGGAATCAGCCCCAGCATTTT. Protein: CAWSTGTGNQPQHF.

This clonotype showed up many times. This sequence joins TRBV20-1 and TRBJ2-7; no clear D gene. V was pared by 5 bases and J by 3 bases, with 20 bases between. The germline V gene encodes CDR1 DFQATT and CDR2 SNEGSKA (reference sequence). The CDR3 sequence is 15 residues long. This CDR3 is CSAPGPGLGFYEQYF. The CDR3 coding sequence is TGCAGTGCTCCCGGACCGGGCTTAGGTTTCTACGAGCAGTACTTC.

This clonotype was detected ten times or more. The rearrangement uses TRBV6-7 and TRBJ2-5; TRBD2 agrees at 10 bases. TRBV6-7 is labeled an ORF, and its function is uncertain. The V and J ends lost 2 bases and 3 bases, in that order; junction bases with no gene match: 3. The CDR3 contains 15 residues. CDR3 loop: CASSYRLAGEETQYF. The DNA for the CDR3 is TGTGCCAGCAGTTACAGGCTAGCGGGAGAAGAGACCCAGTACTTC.

In this sample, this clonotype turned up a few times. The chain is built from TRBV28 and TRBJ1-4; TRBD1 matches at 8 bases. The CDR3 spans 16 residues. V was clipped by 6 bases and J by 3 bases; unmatched bases: 9. Germline CDR1 reads MDHEN; CDR2 reads SYDVKM. The CDR3 DNA sequence: TGTGCCAGCAGCTACTTGATGGGACAGGCTAATGAAAAACTGTTTTTT. Translating it yields CASSYLMGQANEKLFF.

This clonotype was recorded at least ten times. The chain links TRBV5-1 to TRBJ1-1; D might be TRBD1 (5 bases). V dropped 5 bases and J dropped 0 bases, with 20 bases sitting between them. This CDR3 is 17 amino acids long. Germline CDR1 and CDR2: SGHRS and YFSETQ. The DNA of the CDR3 is TGCGCCAGCAGTCCCGACGGGACTTCATCAATGAACACTGAAGCTTTCTTT. Amino acids: CASSPDGTSSMNTEAFF.

The table lists this clonotype with many counts. The rearrangement uses TRBV5-1 and TRBJ2-1, with TRBD2 identical over 7 bases. The CDR3 covers 15 residues. Germline V lookup: CDR1 SGHRS, CDR2 YFSETQ. The V segment lost 4 bases and the J segment 1 base; nucleotides outside the gene matches: 5. For the CDR3, the DNA is TGCGCCAGCAGCGGAGGCGGGAGATCCTACAATGAGCAGTTCTTC. As protein: CASSGGGRSYNEQFF.

The table lists this clonotype with many counts. V gene TRBV20-1 combines with J gene TRBJ2-3; maybe TRBD2 (6 bases). The CDR3 has 13 amino acids. V lost 3 bases and J 3 bases, leaving 10 bases between the germline ends. From germline, CDR1 is DFQATT and CDR2 SNEGSKA (reference sequence). The CDR3 loop is CSASGAGTDTQYF. For the CDR3, the DNA is TGCAGTGCTAGTGGAGCGGGTACAGATACGCAGTATTTT.

This clonotype was seen a few times. V usage is TRBV6-6 and J usage is TRBJ2-2, with 9 positions matching TRBD2. The CDR3 covers 15 residues. Trimming removed 2 bases from V and 5 bases from J; junction bases left unmatched: 3. Germline assignment: CDR1 MNHNY and CDR2 SVGAGI (reference sequence). The CDR3 here is CASSYGGLATGELFF. DNA for the CDR3: TGTGCCAGCAGTTACGGGGGACTAGCAACCGGGGAGCTGTTTTTT.

This clonotype was seen more than once but under ten times. The chain joins TRBV2 to TRBJ2-1; D is perhaps TRBD1 or TRBD2 (5 bases each). Germline CDR1 and CDR2: SNHLY and FYNNEI. V lost 11 bases, J lost 0 bases, and 17 bases lay in between. The CDR3 covers 15 residues. The CDR3 is CADADGADSYNEQFF. In DNA, the CDR3 is TGTGCCGACGCCGACGGGGCAGACTCCTACAATGAGCAGTTCTTC.

Many counts were recorded for this clonotype. This chain uses TRBV11-2 with TRBJ2-7; 11 positions agree with TRBD2. The junction had 6 bases not matched to a gene; V was cut back by 5 bases and J by 3 bases. The CDR3 is made up of 15 amino acids. Germline V gives CDR1 SGHAT, CDR2 FQNNGV. The CDR3 bases are TGTGCCAGCAGCCTCCGACTAGCGGGACACTACGAGCAGTACTTC. This gives the protein CASSLRLAGHYEQYF.

Ten or more counts support this clonotype. This rearrangement joins TRBV28 to TRBJ1-3; no reliable D call. CDR1 is MDHEN, CDR2 SYDVKM, per germline. The CDR3 runs to 17 residues. Deletions cut 3 bases from V and 0 bases from J, with 15 bases between. The CDR3 here is CASSLYVYGRSGNTIYF. The CDR3 DNA sequence: TGTGCCAGCAGTTTGTACGTTTACGGTCGCTCTGGAAACACCATATATTTT.

This clonotype appeared many times. This chain joins TRBV28 and TRBJ2-6; 8 nucleotides agree with TRBD2. Germline V lookup: CDR1 MDHEN, CDR2 SYDVKM. V shed 5 bases, J shed 2 bases, and the junction held 14 bases outside the gene matches. The CDR3 sequence is 19 residues long. This CDR3 reads CASSPWRVLAETGANVLTF. In nucleotides, the CDR3 is TGTGCCAGCAGTCCCTGGCGAGTACTAGCGGAAACTGGGGCCAACGTCCTGACTTTC. Full variable domain (rest looked up from reference TRBV28 and TRBJ2-6): DVKVTQSSRYLVKRTGEKVFLECVQDMDHENMFWYRQDPGLGLRLIYFSYDVKMKEKGDIPEGYSVSREKKERFSLILESASTNQTSMYLCASSPWRVLAETGANVLTFGAGSRLTVL.